This paragraph covers one T cell receptor (beta chain) sequence. Its cognate antigen is unknown. The data derive from a study of vaccination and CD4 T cells after COVID-19. Cultured CD4+ T cell DNA underwent sequencing with the Oncomine TCR Beta short-read assay. TCRdb called the PCR reads again in MiXCR, with one record for every CDR3 protein. The sample comprises around 15,000 distinct CDR3 sequences, around a fifth of which are singletons, and 9.5% to 15% rests with the top ten. Treatment meaning: 10-day PBMC culture with coronavirus spike peptide pools or control peptides (ViraFEST assay). ViraFEST stimulated the growth of antigen-specific T cells using peptide pools and subsequently profiled their TCRs by sequencing. The CDR3 has 14 amino acids. V was cut by 6 bases and J by 5 bases, with 16 bases left in between. Germline V CDR1 and CDR2: SGHKS, YYEKEE (reference sequence).

This chain uses TRBV5-5 with TRBJ2-3; D tentatively fits TRBD1 or TRBD2 (6 bases each). The TCR comes from a human donor who received a COVID-19 vaccine. Sample: CD4+ T cells from blood, cultured in vitro, taken before SARS-CoV-2 vaccination. DNA for the CDR3: TGTGCCAGCATCCGATGGGGGGCCGAAGATACGCAGTATTTT. Encoded protein: CASIRWGAEDTQYF.